This is a list of T cell receptor beta chains from one sample in a study of blood T cell repertoires in COVID-19. This table comes from immunoSEQ multiplex PCR, and its TCRdb copy is limited to in-frame clones, with some not included. Here the sample spans fewer than 400,000 clones, around nine tenths being singletons. Sequenced: peripheral blood. The receptor set was obtained from a young woman with COVID-19, enrolled during active disease. CDR3s include the opening cysteine and the closing phenylalanine or tryptophan. The D gene is left open where the match is weak. Clone size is given for some rows only: seen once, a few or many times, or a class if the clone is expanded.

v_call	clone_size	j_call	d_call	cdr3_nt	cdr3_aa
TRBV5-1	NA	TRBJ2-7	TRBD2	TGCGCCAGCAGCGATCAGACTAGCGGAGCTTACGAGCAGTACTTC	CASSDQTSGAYEQYF
TRBV5-8	NA	TRBJ2-5	NA	TGTGCCAGCCGAATGGGGACTCAGGGTTCGTTGGGCGAGACCCAGTACTTC	CASRMGTQGSLGETQYF
TRBV30	NA	TRBJ1-2	NA	TGTGCCTGGAGTCCGGACAGTTACTATGGCTACACCTTC	CAWSPDSYYGYTF
TRBV6-1	NA	TRBJ2-3	NA	TGTGCCAGCAGTGAACAAGGGGCAACTCCTGATACGCAGTATTTT	CASSEQGATPDTQYF
TRBV27	NA	TRBJ1-5	TRBD1	TGTGCCAGCAGGGAAACAGGGGGAGATTTTGGGGACAATCAGCCCCAGCATTTT	CASRETGGDFGDNQPQHF
TRBV7-2	NA	TRBJ2-3	TRBD2	TGTGCCAGTAGACTAGCGGGGTACTCAGATACGCAGTATTTT	CASRLAGYSDTQYF
TRBV27	NA	TRBJ1-4	TRBD1	TGTGCCAGCAGTGGGGGGACAGGGTATTTTGAAAAACTGTTTTTT	CASSGGTGYFEKLFF
TRBV5-1	NA	TRBJ1-1	TRBD1	TGCGCCAGCAGCTTCGGGACAGGGGGCTGGACTGAAGCTTTCTTT	CASSFGTGGWTEAFF
TRBV5-4	NA	TRBJ1-2	TRBD1	TGTGCCAGCAGCTTCCCTGGGACAGGCTATGGCTACACCTTC	CASSFPGTGYGYTF
TRBV12-3/TRBV12-4	NA	TRBJ1-2	NA	TGTGCCAGCAGTTTACGACAGCGTTATGGCTACACCTTC	CASSLRQRYGYTF
TRBV10-2	NA	TRBJ1-4	NA	NA	CASRGQYRMKNCFF
TRBV19	once	TRBJ1-3	NA	TGTGCCAGTACCTCGAGGGGGAGACTCTCTGGAAACACCATATATTTT	CASTSRGRLSGNTIYF
TRBV13	NA	TRBJ2-1	TRBD1	TGTGCCAGCAGCCAGCCCGACAGGGGAGATGAGCAGTTCTTC	CASSQPDRGDEQFF
TRBV7-7	NA	TRBJ2-5	NA	TGTGCTAGCAGCTTAGATCGAGGCCAAGAGACCCAGTACTTC	CASSLDRGQETQYF
TRBV7-2	NA	TRBJ2-5	TRBD1	TGTGCCAGCAGCTCGCAGGGGGTCAGTCAAGAGACCCAGTACTTC	CASSSQGVSQETQYF
TRBV15	NA	TRBJ1-4	NA	TGTGCCACCAGCAGAGGAACAGGTGAAAAACTGTTTTTT	CATSRGTGEKLFF
TRBV28	NA	TRBJ2-3	TRBD2	TGTGCCAGCAGTTCCCCCTCCGCGGGGGGGCAGGAAGATACGCAGTATTTT	CASSSPSAGGQEDTQYF
TRBV5-1	NA	TRBJ1-2	NA	TGCGCCAGCAGCTTGAGCGGATACCCTAACTATGGCTACACCTTC	CASSLSGYPNYGYTF
TRBV6-5	NA	TRBJ2-5	TRBD1	TGTGCCAGCAGCCGGGACAGGGCAGAGACCCAGTACTTC	CASSRDRAETQYF
TRBV11-3	few	TRBJ2-1	NA	TGTGCCAGCAGCTCCTATTCACAGGGCTACAATGAGCAGTTCTTC	CASSSYSQGYNEQFF
TRBV9	once	TRBJ2-3	TRBD2	TGTGCCAGCAGCGTAGCGACTAGCGGGGGGGCCCAAGATACGCAGTATTTT	CASSVATSGGAQDTQYF
TRBV4-3	once	TRBJ2-1	TRBD2	TGCGCCAGCAGCCCAGGGACTAGCGGGGGGCCGGGGGATGAGCAGTTCTTC	CASSPGTSGGPGDEQFF
TRBV6-5	many	TRBJ2-1	TRBD1	TGTGCCAGCAGTTATGATTCCGGGACAGGGAGCAATGAGCAGTTCTTC	CASSYDSGTGSNEQFF
TRBV28	NA	TRBJ1-6	NA	TGTGCCAGCAGTTCTCCGGGGTCTAATTCACCCCTCCACTTT	CASSSPGSNSPLHF
TRBV6-4	NA	TRBJ2-3	TRBD1	TGTGCCAGCAGCCAAGGACAGGGTTCCACAGATACGCAGTATTTT	CASSQGQGSTDTQYF
TRBV18	once	TRBJ1-1	NA	TGTGCCAGCTCACCCCTCCGCGGGATACTGACTGAAGCTTTCTTT	CASSPLRGILTEAFF
TRBV27	few	TRBJ1-6	NA	TGTGCCAGCAGTCTCTCCAGTGTCTATTCACCCCTCCACTTT	CASSLSSVYSPLHF
TRBV27	NA	TRBJ2-3	NA	TGTGCCAGCAGTTTAACGCACATCACAGATACGCAGTATTTT	CASSLTHITDTQYF
TRBV24-1	NA	TRBJ1-2	NA	TGTGCCACCAGTGATTCCAGGGGATCTCCTAGAGGCTACACCTTC	CATSDSRGSPRGYTF
TRBV13	NA	TRBJ1-2	NA	TGTGCCAGCAGCCTCCTCCGGTTAGGAGGCTATGGCTACACCTTC	CASSLLRLGGYGYTF
TRBV7-9	NA	TRBJ2-5	NA	TGTGCCAGCAGCCGACTAGGGACTCGAGAGACCCAGTACTTC	CASSRLGTRETQYF
TRBV19	once	TRBJ2-1	TRBD2	TGTGCCAGTAGTGCCCGGACTAGCGTCTACAATGAGCAGTTCTTC	CASSARTSVYNEQFF
TRBV9	few	TRBJ1-1	NA	TGTGCCAGCAGCGCCGGGGGGTCGGGCACTGAAGCTTTCTTT	CASSAGGSGTEAFF
TRBV5-1	few	TRBJ1-3	TRBD1	TGCGCCAGCAGCTTGGACCCAATTAGGACAGGCAGCTCTGGAAACACCATATATTTT	CASSLDPIRTGSSGNTIYF
TRBV5-1	NA	TRBJ1-2	TRBD1	TGCGCCAGCAGCTTGACAGGGGGCAGTGACTATGGCTACACCTTC	CASSLTGGSDYGYTF
TRBV19	NA	TRBJ2-4	NA	TGTGCCAGTAGTATAGGGGAGGTAGAAATCGACATTCAGTACTTC	CASSIGEVEIDIQYF
TRBV28	NA	TRBJ2-1	NA	TGTGCCAGCACGGGCGGGGCTGGCTACAATGAGCAGTTCTTC	CASTGGAGYNEQFF
TRBV11-2	NA	TRBJ1-2	NA	TGTGCCAGCAGCTTAGGGGCTACAGGTCCCTATGGCTACACCTTC	CASSLGATGPYGYTF
TRBV29-1	NA	TRBJ1-1	NA	TGCGGAGTTGGGCAGTTTGAAGCTTTCTTT	CGVGQFEAFF